The rows below give T cell receptor beta chains drawn from one sample of a study of blood T cell repertoires in COVID-19. Sequenced by immunoSEQ multiplex PCR; TCRdb stores in-frame clones only, minus some. The sample shows about 130,000 clones, 90% of them seen only once. The sequencing input was peripheral blood. Receptors were obtained from a man aged 60 to 69 with COVID-19, enrolled during active disease. Both conserved end residues are part of each CDR3. A D gene is named only where the DNA matches it firmly. Not all rows give a size; the values are once, few, many and, for expanded clones, a class.

V gene	clone size	J gene	CDR3 length	D gene	CDR3 DNA	CDR3 protein
TRBV3-1/TRBV3-2	NA	TRBJ1-5	14	TRBD1	TGTGCCAGCAGCCCCAACAGGGGGGGACAGCCCCAGCATTTT	CASSPNRGGQPQHF
TRBV18	NA	TRBJ1-1	16	NA	TGTGCCAGCTCACCCAACACCGTACTCACGGGCACTGAAGCTTTCTTT	CASSPNTVLTGTEAFF
TRBV7-6	NA	TRBJ2-7	16	TRBD1	TGTGCCAGCAGCCCAACCGGACAGGAGAGCTCCTACGAGCAGTACTTC	CASSPTGQESSYEQYF
TRBV5-5	NA	TRBJ2-4	15	NA	TGTGCCAGCAGCTTACAGAAATTAGCCAAAAACATTCAGTACTTC	CASSLQKLAKNIQYF
TRBV6-5	NA	TRBJ1-4	14	TRBD1	TGTGCCAGTAGGACACCGGGACAGCATGAAAAACTGTTTTTT	CASRTPGQHEKLFF
TRBV7-8	NA	TRBJ2-2	15	NA	TGTGCCAGCAATTTAGCGGACGGGGGCACCGGGGAGCTGTTTTTT	CASNLADGGTGELFF
TRBV7-9	NA	TRBJ2-4	14	NA	TGTGCCAGCAGCCAGGGACAAGGGACGGACATTCAGTACTTC	CASSQGQGTDIQYF
TRBV6-5	NA	TRBJ2-5	10	NA	TGTGCCAGCGGTACGGGGACCCAGTACTTC	CASGTGTQYF
TRBV19	NA	TRBJ2-7	14	TRBD2	TGTGCCAGTAGTAGAAGCGGGATCGGTTACGAGCAGTACTTC	CASSRSGIGYEQYF
TRBV19	once	TRBJ2-5	15	TRBD2	TGTGCCAGTAGTATCGGACTAGCGGGAGTGGAGACCCAGTACTTC	CASSIGLAGVETQYF
TRBV9	NA	TRBJ1-2	14	TRBD1	TGTGCCAGCAGCGTGGGGACAGGTAGAGAGGGCTACACCTTC	CASSVGTGREGYTF
TRBV28	NA	TRBJ2-7	11	NA	TGTGCCAGCGGGCCCCTCTACGAGCAGTACTTC	CASGPLYEQYF
TRBV7-9	once	TRBJ2-7	15	TRBD1	TGTGCCAGCAGCTTACAGACAGGGAATTCCTACGAGCAGTACTTC	CASSLQTGNSYEQYF
TRBV11-3	NA	TRBJ2-1	16	NA	TGTGCCAGCAGCTTAGCAGCGACGCGAAACGGCAATGAGCAGTTCTTC	CASSLAATRNGNEQFF
TRBV4-2	NA	TRBJ1-1	19	TRBD1	TGTGCCAGCAGCCAAGTGGGGACAGGGGTGTACTACAAGGAGACTGAAGCTTTCTTT	CASSQVGTGVYYKETEAFF
TRBV4-3	few	TRBJ1-5	15	TRBD1	TGCGCCAGCAGCCAGGGACAGGGTCTCGATCAGCCCCAGCATTTT	CASSQGQGLDQPQHF
TRBV6-2/TRBV6-3	NA	TRBJ2-3	18	TRBD1	TGTGCCAGCAGTTCCCGACAGGGATGGGCCTTTAGCACAGATACGCAGTATTTT	CASSSRQGWAFSTDTQYF
TRBV7-6	NA	TRBJ2-1	15	TRBD1	TGTGCCAGCAGCTTAACAGGGGCAACCTACAATGAGCAGTTCTTC	CASSLTGATYNEQFF
TRBV21-1	NA	TRBJ2-1	17	NA	TGTGCCAGCAGCAAAGGGGCTGGGGGACTCCTGTACAATGAGCAGTTCTTC	CASSKGAGGLLYNEQFF
TRBV18	NA	TRBJ2-1	14	NA	TGTGCCAGCTCACCACCGGGCGCCTACAATGAGCAGTTCTTC	CASSPPGAYNEQFF
TRBV6-6	NA	TRBJ1-6	14	TRBD1	TGTGCCAGCAGTTACAACAGGGGTGATTCACCCCTCCACTTT	CASSYNRGDSPLHF
TRBV19	NA	TRBJ2-1	15	NA	TGTGCCAGTAGTATAAAGTCCGGGTATGGCAATGAGCAGTTCTTC	CASSIKSGYGNEQFF
TRBV10-3	NA	TRBJ1-4	13	NA	TGTGCCATCAGTGGGGGGGAGAATGAAAAACTGTTTTTT	CAISGGENEKLFF
TRBV7-3	NA	TRBJ2-5	13	NA	TGTGCCAGCAGCCGGAATGGAGGAGAGACCCAGTACTTC	CASSRNGGETQYF
TRBV5-1	NA	TRBJ1-1	13	NA	TGCGCCAGCAGCTTGTCGGGGGGCACTGAAGCTTTCTTT	CASSLSGGTEAFF
TRBV6-2/TRBV6-3	NA	TRBJ2-1	14	NA	TGTGCCAGCAGTTACTCTCCCCCTAGCAATGAGCAGTTCTTC	CASSYSPPSNEQFF
TRBV12-5	NA	TRBJ2-5	14	NA	TGTGCTAGTGGTTTGGTGCCAGGTCGGGAGACCCAGTACTTC	CASGLVPGRETQYF
TRBV7-8	NA	TRBJ2-7	14	NA	TGTGCCAGCAGCTTACGGGTACTAACCTACGAGCAGTACTTC	CASSLRVLTYEQYF
TRBV6-2/TRBV6-3	NA	TRBJ2-7	11	NA	TGTGCCAGCAGTTCAACAGGCGAGCAGTACTTC	CASSSTGEQYF
TRBV3-1/TRBV3-2	NA	TRBJ2-1	13	NA	TGTGCCAGCAGCCAAGGGAACAGCAATGAGCAGTTCTTC	CASSQGNSNEQFF
TRBV5-1	NA	TRBJ2-2	17	NA	TGCGCCAGCAGCTTAACCCTGACAGGCGCGAACACCGGGGAGCTGTTTTTT	CASSLTLTGANTGELFF
TRBV6-5	NA	TRBJ1-1	13	NA	TGTGCCAGCAGTAATGGGGGGAGCACTGAAGCTTTCTTT	CASSNGGSTEAFF
TRBV5-6	NA	TRBJ2-1	15	TRBD2	TGTGCCAGCAGCTTGGCTCTAGCGGGGGGCAATGAGCAGTTCTTC	CASSLALAGGNEQFF
TRBV6-2/TRBV6-3	NA	TRBJ1-5	15	NA	TGTGCCAGCAGTTGGGGGCAGAGGGGCAATCAGCCCCAGCATTTT	CASSWGQRGNQPQHF
TRBV24-1	NA	TRBJ2-7	14	TRBD1	TGTGCCACCTTCTTCGGGACAGCCCCCCGCGAGCAGTACTTC	CATFFGTAPREQYF
TRBV30	NA	TRBJ1-4	13	NA	TGTGCCTGGACGGAGGGGCGAAATGAAAAACTGTTTTTT	CAWTEGRNEKLFF
TRBV30	NA	TRBJ1-4	15	NA	TGTGCCTGGAAAAGGGGGGGTGCAACTAATGAAAAACTGTTTTTT	CAWKRGGATNEKLFF
TRBV11-3	NA	TRBJ2-5	13	TRBD1	TGTGCCAGCAGCGGACAGGGAAGAGAGACCCAGTACTTC	CASSGQGRETQYF
TRBV5-1	NA	TRBJ2-5	15	NA	TGCGCCAGCAGCTTGGGGGGGGACCGACAAGAGACCCAGTACTTC	CASSLGGDRQETQYF
TRBV3-1/TRBV3-2	NA	TRBJ1-5	13	NA	TGTGCCAGCAGCATCTGGGGGGATCAGCCCCAGCATTTT	CASSIWGDQPQHF
TRBV24-1	NA	TRBJ2-3	14	NA	TGTGCCACCAGTGACCCCCCCCCTGGACAGCTAAGGTATTTT	CATSDPPPGQLRYF
TRBV2	NA	TRBJ2-5	12	NA	TGTGCCAGCAGTGTTCTCCAAGAGACCCAGTACTTC	CASSVLQETQYF
TRBV7-8	NA	TRBJ1-5	15	NA	TGTGCCAGCAGCTTAGTTTGGGGCAGCAATCAGCCCCAGCATTTT	CASSLVWGSNQPQHF
TRBV12-5	NA	TRBJ2-2	14	NA	TGTGCTAGTGGTTTGGTACTCAACACCGGGGAGCTGTTTTTT	CASGLVLNTGELFF
TRBV12-2	few	TRBJ1-5	17	NA	NA	CASRFGQGSFFTQPQHF
TRBV24-1	NA	TRBJ1-2	15	TRBD1	TGTGCCACCAGTGATCCTCGGACAGGCCGCTATGGCTACACCTTC	CATSDPRTGRYGYTF
TRBV11-3	NA	TRBJ2-1	17	NA	TGTGCCAGCAGCTTAGGGCCCGGCCAGGGGAATTACAATGAGCAGTTCTTC	CASSLGPGQGNYNEQFF
TRBV6-5	NA	TRBJ2-3	16	TRBD2	TGTGCCAGCAGTTACCCACTAGCGGGAGAGACAGATACGCAGTATTTT	CASSYPLAGETDTQYF
TRBV21-1	once	TRBJ2-7	12	NA	TGTGCCAGCTTAGACAGACTCTACGAGCAGTACTTC	CASLDRLYEQYF
TRBV18	NA	TRBJ2-2	15	NA	TGTGCCAGCTCAGAGACGTGGGGCCGCACCGGGGAGCTGTTTTTT	CASSETWGRTGELFF
TRBV6-5	NA	TRBJ1-1	14	TRBD1	TGTGCCAGCAGTTACAACGACAGGGACCCGGGCATCTCCTTT	CASSYNDRDPGISF
TRBV6-2/TRBV6-3	NA	TRBJ2-5	14	NA	TGTGCCAGCAGTTACCGGGGAAAGCAAGAGACCCAGTACTTC	CASSYRGKQETQYF
TRBV24-1	few	TRBJ2-2	13	NA	TGTGCCACAAAGAGGGCCGGGACCGGGGAGCTGTTTTTT	CATKRAGTGELFF
TRBV3-1/TRBV3-2	NA	TRBJ1-1	13	TRBD1	TGTGCCAGCAGCTCTACAGGGGGCAGCGAAGCTTTCTTT	CASSSTGGSEAFF
TRBV7-2	NA	TRBJ2-1	14	NA	TGTGCCAGCAGCTTCGAGTCGGGGGTCAATGAGCAGTTCTTC	CASSFESGVNEQFF
TRBV19	NA	TRBJ2-1	13	NA	TGTGCCAGTATGACGGACAGCTACAATGAGCAGTTCTTC	CASMTDSYNEQFF
TRBV6-5	NA	TRBJ2-7	14	TRBD2	TGTGCCAGCAGTTACACTAGACTAGCGCCGGAGCAGTACTTC	CASSYTRLAPEQYF
TRBV4-2	NA	TRBJ2-1	13	NA	TGTGCCAGCAGCCAAGATCTAGGCAATGAGCAGTTCTTC	CASSQDLGNEQFF
TRBV28	NA	TRBJ2-7	14	NA	TGTGCCAGCAGTTTAAGTGAGGCGGGACACGAGCAGTACTTC	CASSLSEAGHEQYF